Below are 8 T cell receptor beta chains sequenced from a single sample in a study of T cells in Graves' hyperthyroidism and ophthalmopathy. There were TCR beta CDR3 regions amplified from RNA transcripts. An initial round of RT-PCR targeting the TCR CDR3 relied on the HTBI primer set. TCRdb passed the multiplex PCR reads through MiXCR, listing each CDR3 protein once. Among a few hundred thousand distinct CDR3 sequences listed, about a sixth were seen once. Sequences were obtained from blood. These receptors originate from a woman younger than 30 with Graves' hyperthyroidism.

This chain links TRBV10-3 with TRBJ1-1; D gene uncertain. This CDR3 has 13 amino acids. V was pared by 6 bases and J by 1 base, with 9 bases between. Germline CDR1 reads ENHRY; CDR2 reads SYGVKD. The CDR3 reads CAISSDTNTEAFF. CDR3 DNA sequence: TGTGCCATCAGCTCAGACACGAACACTGAAGCTTTCTTT.

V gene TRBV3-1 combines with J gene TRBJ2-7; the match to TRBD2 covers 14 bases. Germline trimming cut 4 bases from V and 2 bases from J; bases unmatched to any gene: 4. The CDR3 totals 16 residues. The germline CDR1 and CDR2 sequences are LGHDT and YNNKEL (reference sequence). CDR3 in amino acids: CASSLGLAGEPYEQYF. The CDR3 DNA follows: TGTGCCAGCAGCCTGGGACTAGCGGGGGAACCCTACGAGCAGTACTTC.

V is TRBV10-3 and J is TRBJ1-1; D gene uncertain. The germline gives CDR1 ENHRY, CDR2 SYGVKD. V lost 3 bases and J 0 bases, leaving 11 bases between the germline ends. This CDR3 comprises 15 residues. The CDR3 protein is CAISERNQLNTEAFF. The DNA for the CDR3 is TGTGCCATCAGTGAACGGAACCAATTGAACACTGAAGCTTTCTTT.

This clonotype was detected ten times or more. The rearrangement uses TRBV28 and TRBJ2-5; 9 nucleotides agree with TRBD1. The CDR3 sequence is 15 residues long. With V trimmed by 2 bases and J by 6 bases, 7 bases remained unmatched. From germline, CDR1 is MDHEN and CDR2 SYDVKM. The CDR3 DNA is TGTGCCAGCAGTTTAGGGGACAGGGCTTTGAAGACCCAGTACTTC. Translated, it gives CASSLGDRALKTQYF.

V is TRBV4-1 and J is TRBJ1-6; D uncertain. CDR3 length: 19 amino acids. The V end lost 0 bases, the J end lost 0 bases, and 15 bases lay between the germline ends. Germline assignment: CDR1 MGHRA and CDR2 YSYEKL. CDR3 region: CASSQDNLRSYSYNSPLHF. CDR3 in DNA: TGCGCCAGCAGCCAAGATAATCTCCGATCTTACTCCTATAATTCACCCCTCCACTTT.

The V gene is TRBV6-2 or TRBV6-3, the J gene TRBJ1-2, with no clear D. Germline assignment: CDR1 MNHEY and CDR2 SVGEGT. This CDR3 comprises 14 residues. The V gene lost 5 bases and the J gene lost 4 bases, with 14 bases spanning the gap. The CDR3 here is CASSPGQRVYGYTF. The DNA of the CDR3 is TGTGCCAGCAGTCCAGGCCAGAGGGTCTATGGCTACACCTTC.

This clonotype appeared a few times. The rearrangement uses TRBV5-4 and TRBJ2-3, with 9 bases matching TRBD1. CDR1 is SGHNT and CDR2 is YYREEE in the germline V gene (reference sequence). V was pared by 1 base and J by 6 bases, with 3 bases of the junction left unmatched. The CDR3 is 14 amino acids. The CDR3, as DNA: TGTGCCAGCAGCTTGAGACAGGGGGTCGATACGCAGTATTTT. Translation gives CASSLRQGVDTQYF. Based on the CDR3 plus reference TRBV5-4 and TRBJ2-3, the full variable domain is ETGVTQSPTHLIKTRGQQVTLRCSSQSGHNTVSWYQQALGQGPQFIFQYYREEENGRGNFPPRFSGLQFPNYSSELNVNALELDDSALYLCASSLRQGVDTQYFGPGTRLTVL.

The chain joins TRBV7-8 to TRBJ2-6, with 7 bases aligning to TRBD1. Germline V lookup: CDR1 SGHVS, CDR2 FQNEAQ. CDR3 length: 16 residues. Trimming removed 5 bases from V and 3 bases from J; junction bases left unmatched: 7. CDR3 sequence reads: CASSGTTGVGANVLTF. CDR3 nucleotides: TGTGCCAGCAGCGGAACTACAGGGGTTGGGGCCAACGTCCTGACTTTC.